The rows below give T cell receptor beta chains drawn from one sample of a study of CD8 T cells in Susac syndrome. TCRdb reanalysed the immunoSEQ multiplex PCR reads using MiXCR and keeps one entry per CDR3 protein. The profile shows about 100,000 distinct CDR3 sequences, 95% of them singletons. Sequencing was done on a sample of CD8+ T cells from PBMCs. Every receptor here comes from a human donor with Susac syndrome. The conserved cysteine and the conserved F or W are not part of the CDR3 here.

J: TRBJ2-5; V: TRBV19; CDR3: ASSIWGQETQY
J: TRBJ2-3; V: TRBV5-4; CDR3: ASSANRDSLPDTQY
J: TRBJ2-5; V: TRBV3-1; CDR3: ASSLSARQETQY
J: TRBJ1-1; V: TRBV19; CDR3: ASTLGGMGGMNTEAF
J: TRBJ2-7; V: TRBV10-3; CDR3: AISTGYEQY
J: TRBJ1-2; V: TRBV4-1; CDR3: ASSQEVAAGYGYT
J: TRBJ2-1; V: TRBV2; CDR3: ASSEAVEQF
J: TRBJ2-7; V: TRBV29-1; CDR3: SVEEGLNYEQY
J: TRBJ2-5; V: TRBV27; CDR3: ASSLLIQETQY
J: TRBJ2-3; V: TRBV2; CDR3: AVSGTSRTDTQY
J: TRBJ2-3; V: TRBV3-1; CDR3: ASSPRWAGDTQY
J: TRBJ1-1; V: TRBV7-9; CDR3: ASSFSGQGEAF
J: TRBJ1-2; V: TRBV13; CDR3: ASSEWANYGYT
J: TRBJ1-2; V: TRBV9; CDR3: ASSTQDRERGYT
J: TRBJ1-5; V: TRBV28; CDR3: ASSSAGEGQPQH
J: TRBJ2-1; V: TRBV12-3/TRBV12-4; CDR3: ASTRQHNEQF
J: TRBJ2-2; V: TRBV9; CDR3: ASSKGNTGELF
J: TRBJ1-1; V: TRBV5-4; CDR3: ASSLRESTEAF
J: TRBJ1-2; V: TRBV7-9; CDR3: ASTRGQEFPYGYT
J: TRBJ1-2; V: TRBV9; CDR3: ASSVSLGAQGYT
J: TRBJ2-5; V: TRBV27; CDR3: ASRPGSGGVETQY
J: TRBJ2-7; V: TRBV20-1; CDR3: SAREGVSYEQY
J: TRBJ1-1; V: TRBV20-1; CDR3: SGMNTEAF